These 30 T cell receptor beta chains were sequenced from one sample in a study of regulatory T cells in long-lasting Graves disease. With iRepertoire HTBI primers and Arm-PCR of CDR3 regions, TCR beta libraries were built. In TCRdb, the multiplex PCR reads were re-called with MiXCR into one record per CDR3 protein. The sample yields a few hundred thousand distinct CDR3 sequences, about a sixth seen once. Described time point: newly diagnosed GD, antithyroid drugs for less than 3 months. Construction of the TCR library relied on RNA isolated from PBMCs. These data were likewise used in another study, on T cells in Graves' hyperthyroidism and ophthalmopathy.

The specimen was peripheral blood mononuclear cells (PBMCs), collected at new diagnosis, from a patient treated with antithyroid drugs. These receptors were collected from a woman aged 18-30 years with Graves disease.

This clonotype was recorded at least ten times. The CDR3 region has the DNA TGCGCCAGCAGCCCGGGAGCCAAATCCGGGGGCTACACCTTC. The encoded protein is CASSPGAKSGGYTF. This chain uses TRBV5-1 with TRBJ1-2; D is undetermined. The V gene lost 4 bases and the J gene lost 8 bases, with 18 bases spanning the gap. CDR3 length equals 14 residues. Germline lookup yields CDR1 SGHRS and CDR2 YFSETQ.

This clonotype came up a few times. This chain joins TRBV5-6 and TRBJ2-3; 11 bases match TRBD2. The V gene end was trimmed by 4 bases and the J gene end by 1 base; junction bases not matched to a gene: 11. The CDR3 sequence is 18 residues long. CDR1 and CDR2 (germline): SGHDT, YYEEEE. The CDR3 DNA reads as TGTGCCAGCAGCACCCCTCTAGCGGGAGGTCTTGGCACAGATACGCAGTATTTT. Translating gives CASSTPLAGGLGTDTQYF.

This clonotype was counted only a few times. This sequence joins TRBV5-6 and TRBJ2-1; D is ambiguous. Germline V gene data show CDR1 as SGHDT and CDR2 as YYEEEE. The CDR3 totals 15 residues. V lost 4 bases to trimming and J lost 7 bases, with 18 bases between them. CDR3 sequence reads: CASSPELSLLNEQFF. CDR3 nucleotides: TGTGCCAGCAGCCCTGAATTGAGCCTATTAAATGAGCAGTTCTTC.

This clonotype has only a few counts. V usage is TRBV14 and J usage is TRBJ2-7; D gene ambiguous. The ends were cut back, 4 bases at V and 3 bases at J, with 10 bases in the middle. Germline-derived CDR1 and CDR2 are SGHDN and FVKESK. CDR3 length: 13 residues. The CDR3 region is CASSRNKNYEQYF. DNA of the CDR3: TGTGCCAGCAGCCGGAACAAGAACTACGAGCAGTACTTC.

This clonotype has at least ten counts. The rearrangement links TRBV20-1 to TRBJ2-5; D unresolved. Trimming took 0 bases from V and 5 from J, leaving 10 bases between them. The CDR3 runs 13 residues. Looked up from germline, CDR1 is DFQATT and CDR2 is SNEGSKA (reference sequence). The CDR3 bases are TGCAGTGCTAGAGATCTTTACAAGGAGACCCAGTACTTC. The encoded protein is CSARDLYKETQYF.

The table lists this clonotype with many counts. The rearrangement links TRBV3-1 to TRBJ1-5, with a weak D call TRBD1 (6 bases). The CDR3 has 16 amino acids. CDR1 is LGHDT and CDR2 is YNNKEL in the germline V gene (reference sequence). V lost 5 bases, J lost 7 bases, and 21 bases lay in between. The CDR3 is CASSKERQASRQPQHF. The CDR3, as DNA: TGTGCCAGCAGCAAGGAACGACAGGCCTCCAGACAGCCCCAGCATTTT.

In its sample, this clonotype was seen a few times. The J gene is TRBJ2-7, the V gene TRBV7-9; TRBD2 is a possible D gene (6 bases). This CDR3 is 12 amino acids long. V was cut by 5 bases and J by 5 bases, with 10 bases left in between. Germline CDR1 reads SEHNR; CDR2 reads FQNEAQ (reference sequence). CDR3 protein: CASSPSSDEQYF. CDR3 sequence (DNA): TGTGCCAGCAGCCCTTCTAGCGACGAGCAGTACTTC.

This clonotype was counted a single time. This may be a read error, as it is one base from a much larger clone. This chain joins TRBV30 and TRBJ2-7, with D unresolved. The germline V gene encodes CDR1 GTSNPN and CDR2 SVGIG (reference sequence). CDR3 length equals 13 residues. The germline V and J ends were trimmed by 0 bases and 5 bases, with 11 bases remaining between them. The CDR3 coding sequence is TGTGCCTGGAGTGTGGGTCGTGGGGACGAGCAGTACTTC. It specifies CAWSVGRGDEQYF.

This clonotype was observed many times. This chain joins TRBV5-1 and TRBJ2-1, with D possibly called TRBD1 or TRBD2 (5 bases each). Germline V gives CDR1 SGHRS, CDR2 YFSETQ. This CDR3 has 15 residues. V lost 3 bases and J lost 9, with 19 bases in between. This chain's CDR3 is CASSSYHEGPVEQFF. CDR3 sequence (DNA): TGCGCCAGCAGCTCATACCATGAGGGGCCGGTTGAGCAGTTCTTC.

V and J are TRBV20-1 and TRBJ2-3, with 7 bases aligning to TRBD2. The CDR3 is 11 residues long. CDR1 DFQATT and CDR2 SNEGSKA come from the germline V gene (reference sequence). The junction had 0 bases not matched to a gene; V was cut back by 6 bases and J by 3 bases. The CDR3 DNA sequence: TGCAGTGCGGGGGGGACAGATACGCAGTATTTT. This translates into CSAGGTDTQYF.

This clonotype was counted at least ten times. DNA of the CDR3: TGCGCCAGCGAACAGGGGGCCAAAAACATTCAGTACTTC. This encodes CASEQGAKNIQYF. The chain employs TRBV5-1 and TRBJ2-4, with 7 bases aligning to TRBD1. With 7 bases clipped from V and 1 base from J, the junction kept 2 bases outside the gene matches. This CDR3 comprises 13 residues. The germline V gene has CDR1 SGHRS and CDR2 YFSETQ.

This clonotype was recorded many times. This rearrangement joins TRBV28 to TRBJ1-2; D call uncertain. The V and J ends lost 8 bases and 5 bases respectively, with 6 bases between them. Germline CDR1 reads MDHEN; CDR2 reads SYDVKM. This CDR3 is built from 10 residues. This CDR3 reads CASWDYGYTF. CDR3 sequence (DNA): TGTGCCAGCTGGGATTATGGCTACACCTTC.

This clonotype was detected ten times or more. The V call is TRBV6-5, the J call TRBJ2-7; no clear D gene. Germline V gene data show CDR1 as MNHEY and CDR2 as SVGAGI. CDR3 size: 11 residues. The ends were cut back, 2 bases at V and 5 bases at J, with 4 bases in the middle. As DNA, the CDR3 is TGTGCCAGCAGTTACGGAGACGAGCAGTACTTC. It is translated as CASSYGDEQYF.

The chain joins TRBV4-3 to TRBJ2-2, with 9 bases aligning to TRBD1. After removal of 1 base from V and 6 bases from J, the junction contained 18 bases not matched to a gene. This CDR3 is built from 20 residues. Germline V lookup: CDR1 LGHNA, CDR2 YSLEER. DNA for the CDR3: TGCGCCAGCAGCCAAGTTTTAATAGGGTCGACAGGGGGAATTCCCGGGGAGCTGTTTTTT. Translation: CASSQVLIGSTGGIPGELFF.

Comments on this clonotype: A much larger clone lies one base from this, so it may be a read error. As the CDR3 is not closed by the conserved phenylalanine or tryptophan, this likely results from a read error. This chain's CDR3 is CASSQTRGAAEQFL. The CDR3 nucleotides are TGTGCCAGCAGCCAAACTCGAGGGGCGGCTGAGCAGTTCCTC. The rearrangement uses TRBV3-1 and TRBJ2-1; the D call may be TRBD1 or TRBD2 (5 bases each). CDR1 is LGHDT, CDR2 YNNKEL, per germline (reference sequence). The CDR3 runs to 14 residues. V was cut by 2 bases and J by 9 bases, with 14 bases left in between.

The rearrangement links TRBV11-1 to TRBJ2-3; D gene unclear. The germline V gene has CDR1 SGHAT and CDR2 FQDESV (reference sequence). V lost 7 bases, J lost 4 bases, and 12 bases lay in between. The CDR3 totals 13 residues. The CDR3 loop reads CASIRTESDTQYF. The CDR3 DNA follows: TGTGCCAGCATCAGGACGGAATCAGATACGCAGTATTTT. Together with reference TRBV11-1 and TRBJ2-3, the CDR3 gives the full variable domain: EAEVAQSPRYKITEKSQAVAFWCDPISGHATLYWYRQILGQGPELLVQFQDESVVDDSQLPKDRFSAERLKGVDSTLKIQPAELGDSAMYLCASIRTESDTQYFGPGTRLTVL.

This chain joins TRBV28 and TRBJ1-2, with D unclear. The CDR3 length is 14 residues. Germline CDR1 reads MDHEN; CDR2 reads SYDVKM. The V end was cut by 6 bases, the J end by 5 bases, with 16 bases between. CDR3 region: CASSPTRPPYGYTF. The CDR3 DNA reads TGTGCCAGCAGCCCAACCCGACCTCCTTATGGCTACACCTTC.

This clonotype came up a few times. This sequence joins TRBV6-1 and TRBJ1-5; D ambiguous. The CDR3 covers 13 residues. Trimming pared 2 bases from V and 6 bases from J, leaving 8 bases between. Germline lookup yields CDR1 MNHNS and CDR2 SASEGT. The CDR3 is CASSELTVQPQHF. Written as DNA, the CDR3 is TGTGCCAGCAGTGAACTAACAGTTCAGCCCCAGCATTTT.

This clonotype was counted at least ten times. The chain combines TRBV30 with TRBJ2-7; D is uncertain. The CDR3 has 12 amino acids. The germline gives CDR1 GTSNPN, CDR2 SVGIG (reference sequence). The ends were cut back, 4 bases at V and 7 bases at J, with 14 bases in the middle. This CDR3 is CAWTRSPLEQYF. The CDR3 bases are TGTGCCTGGACTAGAAGCCCCTTGGAGCAGTACTTC.

The chain is built from TRBV9 and TRBJ2-1; D gene uncertain. This CDR3 region has 15 residues. Trimming pared 0 bases from V and 6 bases from J, leaving 13 bases between. Germline-derived CDR1 and CDR2 are SGDLS and YYNGEE. The CDR3 nucleotides are TGTGCCAGCAGCGTAGGTGTGCCGATGGGCAATGAGCAGTTCTTC. This codes for CASSVGVPMGNEQFF. Full variable domain (remainder filled in from reference TRBV9 and TRBJ2-1): DSGVTQTPKHLITATGQRVTLRCSPRSGDLSVYWYQQSLDQGLQFLIQYYNGEERAKGNILERFSAQQFPDLHSELNLSSLELGDSALYFCASSVGVPMGNEQFFGPGTRLTVL.

In this sample, this clonotype turned up many times. The chain recombines TRBV28 with TRBJ2-7; 8 bases are a match to TRBD2. This CDR3 spans 16 amino acids. Trimming took 6 bases from V and 9 from J; bases not matched to a gene: 19. The germline gives CDR1 MDHEN, CDR2 SYDVKM. The CDR3 DNA follows: TGTGCCAGCAGCCTCTTCTCGTCGGGGGGGTTATATGGGCAGTACTTC. It translates to CASSLFSSGGLYGQYF.

This clonotype was recorded many times. The gene calls are TRBV20-1 and TRBJ2-1; a weak D match, TRBD1 (5 bases). The germline V gene has CDR1 DFQATT and CDR2 SNEGSKA (reference sequence). Trimming pared 7 bases from V and 0 bases from J, leaving 10 bases between. This CDR3 is built from 13 residues. The CDR3 sequence is CSVLGASYNEQFF. Here the CDR3 DNA reads TGCAGTGTCCTAGGGGCCTCCTACAATGAGCAGTTCTTC.

There are many counts of this clonotype. The chain couples TRBV6-1 to TRBJ2-1; 12 bases align to TRBD2. CDR3 length: 18 residues. Per germline, CDR1 MNHNS and CDR2 SASEGT. Trimming took 5 bases from V and 0 from J; bases not matched to a gene: 8. Here the CDR3 DNA reads TGTGCCAGCAGTCTAGCGGGAGGGCCCGGAAGCTCCTACAATGAGCAGTTCTTC. Protein: CASSLAGGPGSSYNEQFF.

The chain employs TRBV7-2 and TRBJ1-2; TRBD1 agrees at 7 bases. The CDR3 is made up of 16 amino acids. The germline CDR1 and CDR2 sequences are SGHTA and FQGNSA. V gave up 2 bases and J gave up 4 bases; unmatched junction bases: 10. Here the CDR3 reads CASSLTSQGGIYGYTF. CDR3 DNA: TGTGCCAGCAGCTTAACGTCTCAGGGGGGGATCTATGGCTACACCTTC.

In the case of this clonotype: A much larger clone sits a single nucleotide away, making a read error possible. The chain is built from TRBV18 and TRBJ1-1; no clear D gene. Trimming took off 9 bases at V and 2 bases at J, with 16 bases between the two ends. Germline lookup yields CDR1 KGHSH and CDR2 LQKENI. The CDR3 has 14 amino acids. CDR3 region: CARQPGQPNTEAFF. As DNA, the CDR3 is TGTGCCAGGCAACCGGGTCAACCAAACACTGAAGCTTTCTTT.

This chain links TRBV28 with TRBJ2-3; D is unclear. The germline V and J ends were trimmed by 6 bases and 0 bases, with 10 bases remaining between them. The CDR3 is made up of 14 amino acids. Germline-derived CDR1 and CDR2 are MDHEN and SYDVKM. CDR3 region: CASRIQSSTDTQYF. CDR3 sequence (DNA): TGTGCCAGCAGGATCCAGTCTAGCACAGATACGCAGTATTTT.

This clonotype was observed many times. This chain links TRBV6-1 with TRBJ2-1; D remains unclear. Trimming took 6 bases from V and 5 from J, leaving 20 bases between them. This CDR3 spans 16 amino acids. Germline lookup yields CDR1 MNHNS and CDR2 SASEGT. CDR3 loop: CASSLQDGSLNNEQFF. Here the CDR3 DNA reads TGTGCCAGCAGCCTCCAGGACGGCTCCCTAAACAATGAGCAGTTCTTC.

This clonotype was counted at least ten times. V is TRBV11-2 and J is TRBJ2-3, with D perhaps TRBD2 (5 bases). Germline loops: CDR1 SGHAT, CDR2 FQNNGV. V lost 5 bases, J lost 0 bases, and 9 bases lay in between. The CDR3 consists of 14 residues. CDR3 DNA: TGTGCCAGCAGCGCCCGGACTAGCACAGATACGCAGTATTTT. Encoded protein: CASSARTSTDTQYF.

The chain has TRBV2 and TRBJ2-7, with 14 nucleotides matching TRBD2. CDR1 and CDR2 from the germline V gene are SNHLY and FYNNEI. This CDR3 contains 22 residues. V shed 0 bases and J 0 bases; nucleotides not matched to a gene: 16. The CDR3 protein is CASSEAHGITGTSGGSSYEQYF. The CDR3 DNA follows: TGTGCCAGCAGTGAAGCGCACGGAATCACCGGGACTAGCGGGGGTTCCTCCTACGAGCAGTACTTC. Full variable domain (remainder filled in from reference TRBV2 and TRBJ2-7): EPEVTQTPSHQVTQMGQEVILRCVPISNHLYFYWYRQILGQKVEFLVSFYNNEISEKSEIFDDQFSVERPDGSNFTLKIRSTKLEDSAMYFCASSEAHGITGTSGGSSYEQYFGPGTRLTVT.

This clonotype was picked up many times. CDR3 in DNA: TGTGCCAGCAGGATGACTAGCGGCACAGATACGCAGTATTTT. Translation gives CASRMTSGTDTQYF. The chain couples TRBV7-2 to TRBJ2-3; 8 bases are shared with TRBD2. Trimming took 6 bases from V and 1 from J; bases not matched to a gene: 3. The CDR3 length is 14 residues. CDR1 SGHTA and CDR2 FQGNSA come from the germline V gene.